Presented here are 10 T cell receptor beta chains from one specimen sequenced in a study of cytomegalovirus exposure and HLA in healthy donors. The PCR ran on 60 Vbeta and 13 Jbeta primers. Libraries were prepared by immunoSEQ multiplex PCR; TCRdb keeps only in-frame clonotypes and omits some of them. The table includes approximately 93,000 clones, about 79% detected once. The sample taken for sequencing was PBMCs. The receptors were sampled from a man over 45 in good health and CMV-seronegative.

The CDR3 is CASSTGLAVRDTQYF. The CDR3 nucleotides are TGTGCCAGTAGTACGGGACTAGCGGTGAGAGATACGCAGTATTTT. The chain couples TRBV19 to TRBJ2-3; 11 bases match TRBD2. This CDR3 region has 15 residues. Germline lookup yields CDR1 LNHDA and CDR2 SQIVND (reference sequence). With V trimmed by 4 bases and J by 5 bases, 5 bases remained unmatched.

CDR3 nucleotide sequence: TGTGCCTCTCGGACAGGGACCGAGCAGTACTTC. It yields the protein CASRTGTEQYF. This rearrangement joins TRBV10-3 to TRBJ2-7, with 8 nucleotides matching TRBD1. Germline CDR1 reads ENHRY; CDR2 reads SYGVKD. The CDR3 has 11 residues. The junction had 6 bases not matched to a gene; V was cut back by 11 bases and J by 6 bases.

The sample holds one count of this clone. The chain couples TRBV6-5 to TRBJ2-7; no reliable D call. From germline, CDR1 is MNHEY and CDR2 SVGAGI. Trimming shortened V by 7 bases and J by 3 bases, and 10 bases separated the two germline ends. The CDR3 has 12 residues. The CDR3 DNA reads as TGTGCCAGCATCGATCCGGGCTACGAGCAGTACTTC. Translating gives CASIDPGYEQYF.

V usage is TRBV28 and J usage is TRBJ1-2; 7 nucleotides align to TRBD1. CDR1 is MDHEN and CDR2 is SYDVKM in the germline V gene. The V gene end was trimmed by 2 bases and the J gene end by 7 bases; junction bases not matched to a gene: 10. The CDR3 contains 15 residues. CDR3: CASSLQGQSPGGYTF. CDR3 DNA sequence: TGTGCCAGCAGTTTACAGGGACAGAGCCCCGGTGGCTACACCTTC.

This clone was seen once. This chain joins TRBV30 and TRBJ2-5, with D unclear. The germline CDR1 and CDR2 sequences are GTSNPN and SVGIG (reference sequence). The CDR3 runs 12 residues. Trimming left V 3 bases short and J 3 bases short, with 8 bases between. This CDR3 is CAWRSVEETQYF. CDR3 bases: TGTGCCTGGAGATCCGTAGAAGAGACCCAGTACTTC.

This chain joins TRBV28 and TRBJ1-5, with TRBD1 identical over 7 bases. Germline CDR1 MDHEN, CDR2 SYDVKM. V lost 8 bases and J lost 5; bases outside the gene matches: 12. CDR3 length: 15 residues. The CDR3 region is CASGYGTVGDQPQHF. In DNA form, the CDR3 reads TGTGCCAGCGGCTATGGGACAGTAGGCGATCAGCCCCAGCATTTT.

This chain links TRBV7-3 with TRBJ2-3; 9 nucleotides line up with TRBD1. Germline lookup yields CDR1 SGHTA and CDR2 FQGTGA. CDR3 length: 16 amino acids. V shed 3 bases and J 4 bases; nucleotides not matched to a gene: 8. In DNA, the CDR3 is TGTGCCAGCAGCTTGCAAGGGACAGGGAGGCCAGATACGCAGTATTTT. Translation: CASSLQGTGRPDTQYF.

This rearrangement joins TRBV7-9 to TRBJ1-2; no clear D. The CDR3 consists of 14 residues. V was shortened by 6 bases and J by 4 bases, with 15 bases between the two germline ends. CDR1 and CDR2 from the germline V gene are SEHNR and FQNEAQ (reference sequence). CDR3 DNA: TGTGCCAGCAGTGAGTCTGGGAGCAGCTATGGCTACACCTTC. Its protein is CASSESGSSYGYTF.

This clone was counted a few times. The chain recombines TRBV5-4 with TRBJ1-1; D unresolved. Germline V lookup: CDR1 SGHNT, CDR2 YYREEE (reference sequence). The CDR3 has 12 amino acids. Deletions cut 5 bases from V and 0 bases from J, with 5 bases between. CDR3: CASRGMNTEAFF. CDR3 nucleotide sequence: TGTGCCAGCAGGGGCATGAACACTGAAGCTTTCTTT.

V and J are TRBV7-9 and TRBJ2-6; 9 nucleotides match TRBD2. The CDR3 has 18 residues. CDR1 is SEHNR and CDR2 is FQNEAQ in the germline V gene (reference sequence). After removal of 5 bases from V and 0 bases from J, the junction contained 8 bases not matched to a gene. The CDR3 nucleotides read TGTGCCAGCAGCCTGCGGACTAGCGAGATCTCTGGGGCCAACGTCCTGACTTTC. Translation: CASSLRTSEISGANVLTF. The variable domain in full, completed from reference TRBV7-9 and TRBJ2-6, reads DTGVSQNPRHKITKRGQNVTFRCDPISEHNRLYWYRQTLGQGPEFLTYFQNEAQLEKSRLLSDRFSAERPKGSFSTLEIQRTEQGDSAMYLCASSLRTSEISGANVLTFGAGSRLTVL.